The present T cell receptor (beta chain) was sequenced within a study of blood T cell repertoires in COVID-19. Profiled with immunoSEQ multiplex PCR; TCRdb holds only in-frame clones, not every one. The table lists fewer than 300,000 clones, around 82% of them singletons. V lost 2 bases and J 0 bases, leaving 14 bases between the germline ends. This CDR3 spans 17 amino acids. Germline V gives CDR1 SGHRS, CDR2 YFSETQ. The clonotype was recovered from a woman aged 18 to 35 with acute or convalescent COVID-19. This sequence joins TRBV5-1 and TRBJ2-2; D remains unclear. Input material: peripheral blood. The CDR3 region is CASSLLAPAANTGELFF. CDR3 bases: TGCGCCAGCAGCTTATTGGCCCCCGCTGCGAACACCGGGGAGCTGTTTTTT. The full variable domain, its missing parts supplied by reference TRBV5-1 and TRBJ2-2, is KAGVTQTPRYLIKTRGQQVTLSCSPISGHRSVSWYQQTPGQGLQFLFEYFSETQRNKGNFPGRFSGRQFSNSRSEMNVSTLELGDSALYLCASSLLAPAANTGELFFGEGSRLTVL.